Only a few counts were recorded for the clone carrying this T cell receptor beta chain. Its antigen is currently unknown. Diagnosing involved the use of clinical symptoms, serum thyroxine and TRAb, thyroid ultrasound and orbital computed tomography. The CDR3 is 12 amino acids. The germline V and J ends were trimmed by 5 bases and 8 bases, with 9 bases remaining between them. These data are taken from a study of T cells in Graves' hyperthyroidism and ophthalmopathy. Whole-study context: Blood from the periphery was taken at initial diagnosis, before any treatment. Points from the study as a whole: Ophthalmopathy, which appeared later, was predicted by the model a median roughly 6.6 months before onset. Also found in blood were most expanded thyroid clonotypes above 0.001.

The source material, RNA transcripts, was used to amplify TCR beta CDR3 regions. HTBI primers were used for first-round RT-PCR of the TCR CDR3. TCRdb called the multiplex PCR reads again in MiXCR, with one record for every CDR3 protein. The sample includes some 360,000 distinct CDR3 sequences, around 14% of them seen just once. This TCR was sampled from a woman aged 55-69 years with Graves' hyperthyroidism. The V gene is TRBV12-3 or TRBV12-4, the J gene TRBJ1-4; D gene unclear. The specimen sequenced was blood. The CDR3, as DNA: TGTGCCAGCAGTCCGGACTCCGAAAAACTGTTTTTT. Protein: CASSPDSEKLFF.